This entry lists 29 T cell receptor beta chains sequenced from one sample in a study of blood T cell repertoires in COVID-19 (dated by TCRdb to 2018 to 2021). The method was the immunoSEQ multiplex PCR assay. TCRdb carries this immuneACCESS record with in-frame sequences only. Its versions omit some clonotypes, under half of them owing to an unresolved V gene in the studies checked, with the rest unexplained. Present in this sample are roughly 150,000 clones, 87% of which were seen just once. About 9.3% of the sample belongs to the ten largest clones. Sequencing input: peripheral blood. Receptor source: a woman in her 70s with COVID-19, enrolled during active disease.

The V gene is TRBV6-2 or TRBV6-3, the J gene TRBJ1-2; maybe TRBD1 (6 bases). Trimming took off 7 bases at V and 0 bases at J, with 15 bases between the two ends. This CDR3 has 15 residues. Germline CDR1 reads MNHEY; CDR2 reads SVGEGT. CDR3: CASNPRGHPNYGYTF. In nucleotides, the CDR3 is TGTGCCAGCAACCCACGGGGACACCCTAACTATGGCTACACCTTC.

Of note for this clone: Sequence at one end of the junction differs from germline and may be a read error. V usage is TRBV4-1 and J usage is TRBJ1-1; 8 bases match TRBD1. There are 12 residues in the CDR3. From germline, CDR1 is MGHRA and CDR2 YSYEKL. CDR3 DNA sequence: TGCGCCAGCAGCCTGGACAGGGTCGCCCTCCGGTTT. Amino acids: CASSLDRVALRF.

The V call is TRBV2, the J call TRBJ1-2; D might be TRBD1 (5 bases). The V gene's germline CDR1 is SNHLY and CDR2 FYNNEI. The CDR3 loop spans 15 amino acids. V gave up 0 bases and J gave up 7 bases, with 15 bases separating them. The CDR3 reads CASSEARRGVVGYTF. CDR3 bases: TGTGCCAGCAGTGAAGCGAGGCGGGGGGTGGTTGGCTACACCTTC.

The chain recombines TRBV28 with TRBJ1-5; D not resolved. This CDR3 contains 15 residues. Trimming cost V 6 bases and J 5 bases, with 17 bases left between them. CDR1 is MDHEN and CDR2 is SYDVKM in the germline V gene. The CDR3 here is CASSPGSPGYQPQHF. The CDR3 DNA is TGTGCCAGCAGCCCCGGGTCCCCTGGATATCAGCCCCAGCATTTT.

The V call is TRBV2, the J call TRBJ1-3; 8 bases agree with TRBD1. The CDR3 length is 17 residues. Germline CDR1 is SNHLY and CDR2 is FYNNEI. Trimming took 3 bases from V and 2 from J; bases not matched to a gene: 9. CDR3 DNA: TGTGCCAGCAGTGAGGTATATCCGACAGGGGCTGGAAACACCATATATTTT. Protein: CASSEVYPTGAGNTIYF.

The chain uses TRBV14 and TRBJ2-5; D might be TRBD2 (7 bases). V was clipped by 4 bases and J by 2 bases, with 14 bases between them. The CDR3 loop spans 15 amino acids. In germline, CDR1 is SGHDN, CDR2 FVKESK. The CDR3 sequence is CASSPGGRGQETQYF. DNA of the CDR3: TGTGCCAGCAGCCCGGGGGGCCGCGGACAAGAGACCCAGTACTTC.

This chain joins TRBV2 and TRBJ2-5, with D maybe TRBD1 (5 bases). V was shortened by 6 bases and J by 2 bases, with 10 bases between the two germline ends. Germline CDR1 SNHLY, CDR2 FYNNEI. This CDR3 has 13 residues. The CDR3 protein is CASRTDTQETQYF. In nucleotides, the CDR3 is TGTGCCAGCAGGACGGACACTCAAGAGACCCAGTACTTC.

V usage is TRBV28 and J usage is TRBJ2-7, with TRBD1 as a possible D gene (5 bases). CDR1 is MDHEN, CDR2 SYDVKM, per germline. Trimming shortened V by 7 bases and J by 1 base, and 8 bases separated the two germline ends. There are 12 residues in the CDR3. CDR3 coding DNA: TGTGCCAGCAAACGACAGTCCTACGAGCAGTACTTC. Translation: CASKRQSYEQYF.

V and J are TRBV5-1 and TRBJ1-4, with D unresolved. Looked up from germline, CDR1 is SGHRS and CDR2 is YFSETQ. CDR3 length: 14 amino acids. Between the trimmed V and J ends, which lost 3 bases and 6 bases, there was a span of 12 bases. The CDR3 loop reads CASSSWEADEKLFF. DNA for the CDR3: TGCGCCAGCAGCTCGTGGGAGGCCGATGAAAAACTGTTTTTT.

The V and J genes are TRBV7-9 and TRBJ2-3; 9 positions agree with TRBD1. Germline loops: CDR1 SEHNR, CDR2 FQNEAQ (reference sequence). The CDR3 contains 14 residues. Losses at the gene ends were 1 base for V and 10 bases for J; bases not matched to a gene: 6. The CDR3, as DNA: TGTGCCAGCAGCTTAGGTCTGAGGACAGGGGCGCAGTATTTT. Translated: CASSLGLRTGAQYF.

This chain uses TRBV18 with TRBJ1-1, with D perhaps matching TRBD1 (5 bases). This CDR3 is 15 amino acids long. V was pared by 3 bases and J by 1 base, with 12 bases between. The V gene's germline CDR1 is KGHSH and CDR2 LQKENI. The CDR3, as DNA: TGTGCCAGCTCACCGGGTTCAGGGTGGAACACTGAAGCTTTCTTT. It specifies CASSPGSGWNTEAFF.

V usage is TRBV6-6 and J usage is TRBJ1-5; 7 nucleotides align to TRBD1. Germline V gene sequence: CDR1 MNHNY, CDR2 SVGAGI (reference sequence). The CDR3 runs 16 residues. V dropped 0 bases and J dropped 7; count of bases not matched to a gene: 9. CDR3 sequence (DNA): TGTGCCAGCAGTTACTCACTGACAGGGCAGGGACAGCCCCAGCATTTT. Its protein product is CASSYSLTGQGQPQHF.

The chain uses TRBV6-1 and TRBJ1-1, with D possibly TRBD1 on 6 matching bases. Germline lookup yields CDR1 MNHNS and CDR2 SASEGT. The V end lost 1 base, the J end lost 3 bases, and 12 bases lay between the germline ends. The CDR3 sequence is 15 residues long. CDR3 loop: CASSEVIRGYTEAFF. The CDR3 DNA is TGTGCCAGCAGTGAAGTAATCAGGGGTTACACTGAAGCTTTCTTT.

The chain recombines TRBV7-2 with TRBJ2-3; perhaps TRBD1 as D (6 bases). Trimming removed 2 bases from V and 5 bases from J, with 20 bases in between. Germline CDR1 reads SGHTA; CDR2 reads FQGNSA. The CDR3 loop spans 17 amino acids. Written as DNA, the CDR3 is TGTGCCAGCAGCTTAAACTCCCAGGGGCGCCCTCGAGATACGCAGTATTTT. Amino acid sequence: CASSLNSQGRPRDTQYF. Drawing the rest from reference TRBV7-2 and TRBJ2-3, the complete variable domain is GAGVSQSPSNKVTEKGKDVELRCDPISGHTALYWYRQSLGQGLEFLIYFQGNSAPDKSGLPSDRFSAERTGGSVSTLTIQRTQQEDSAVYLCASSLNSQGRPRDTQYFGPGTRLTVL.

The gene calls are TRBV28 and TRBJ2-7; 8 bases map to TRBD1. Germline CDR1 reads MDHEN; CDR2 reads SYDVKM. CDR3 length: 15 amino acids. With V trimmed by 6 bases and J by 3 bases, 10 bases remained unmatched. The CDR3 region has the DNA TGTGCCAGCAGGGCCCCGACAGGGGTACACTACGAGCAGTACTTC. Its protein product is CASRAPTGVHYEQYF. The full variable domain, its missing parts supplied by reference TRBV28 and TRBJ2-7, is DVKVTQSSRYLVKRTGEKVFLECVQDMDHENMFWYRQDPGLGLRLIYFSYDVKMKEKGDIPEGYSVSREKKERFSLILESASTNQTSMYLCASRAPTGVHYEQYFGPGTRLTVT.

The chain is built from TRBV28 and TRBJ2-4; the match to TRBD1 covers 8 bases. The CDR3 is made up of 14 amino acids. V shed 6 bases, J shed 9 bases, and the junction held 10 bases outside the gene matches. Looked up from germline, CDR1 is MDHEN and CDR2 is SYDVKM. In nucleotides, the CDR3 is TGTGCCAGCAGGACCCGGACAGGGCTCGGCATTCAGTACTTC. Translation: CASRTRTGLGIQYF.

This clone appeared a few times. The V and J genes are TRBV4-1 and TRBJ1-1; D might be TRBD1 (5 bases). Trimming stripped 2 bases from V and 6 bases from J, with 16 bases between. Germline V gives CDR1 MGHRA, CDR2 YSYEKL. The CDR3 loop spans 15 amino acids. CDR3: CASSQIRGSYPEAFF. The CDR3 DNA sequence: TGCGCCAGCAGCCAAATCCGGGGGTCCTATCCTGAAGCTTTCTTT.

This clone was detected only a few times. V and J are TRBV29-1 and TRBJ1-1; a possible D gene is TRBD1 (6 bases). The CDR3 length is 12 residues. Germline V CDR1 and CDR2: SQVTM, ANQGSEA. Trimming left V 4 bases short and J 11 bases short, with 17 bases between. The CDR3, as DNA: TGCAGCGTTGGCGTAGGGGGAGTCGAGGCTTTCTTT. Translating gives CSVGVGGVEAFF.

The V and J genes are TRBV30 and TRBJ2-2; a possible D gene is TRBD1 (6 bases). CDR1 and CDR2 from the germline V gene are GTSNPN and SVGIG (reference sequence). V was trimmed by 4 bases and J by 5 bases, leaving 14 bases between them. The CDR3 is made up of 14 amino acids. CDR3 in DNA: TGTGCCTGGACCACAGGGATTGGTACCGGGGAGCTGTTTTTT. This codes for CAWTTGIGTGELFF. Full variable domain (outside the CDR3, taken from reference TRBV30 and TRBJ2-2): SQTIHQWPATLVQPVGSPLSLECTVEGTSNPNLYWYRQAAGRGLQLLFYSVGIGQISSEVPQNLSASRPQDRQFILSSKKLLLSDSGFYLCAWTTGIGTGELFFGEGSRLTVL.

V gene TRBV30 combines with J gene TRBJ1-2, with a possible D match to TRBD1 (6 bases). CDR3 length: 12 amino acids. The ends were cut back, 5 bases at V and 2 bases at J, with 9 bases in the middle. CDR1 is GTSNPN and CDR2 is SVGIG in the germline V gene (reference sequence). The CDR3 DNA is TGTGCCTGGGAGGACAGAAACTATGGCTACACCTTC. It encodes CAWEDRNYGYTF. The entire variable domain, with the rest obtained from reference TRBV30 and TRBJ1-2, is as follows: SQTIHQWPATLVQPVGSPLSLECTVEGTSNPNLYWYRQAAGRGLQLLFYSVGIGQISSEVPQNLSASRPQDRQFILSSKKLLLSDSGFYLCAWEDRNYGYTFGSGTRLTVV.

The gene calls are TRBV5-1 and TRBJ1-4; D gene unclear. Germline V gene sequence: CDR1 SGHRS, CDR2 YFSETQ. This CDR3 is built from 18 residues. V was clipped by 0 bases and J by 4 bases, with 19 bases between them. CDR3 sequence (DNA): TGCGCCAGCAGCTTGGGCCTCGACTCGACCAAGGATAATGAAAAACTGTTTTTT. The encoded protein is CASSLGLDSTKDNEKLFF.

This chain connects TRBV2 to TRBJ2-5; TRBD2 agrees at 10 bases. Germline V gives CDR1 SNHLY, CDR2 FYNNEI. Trimming took 6 bases from V and 2 from J; bases not matched to a gene: 9. This CDR3 has 16 amino acids. CDR3 nucleotide sequence: TGTGCCAGCAGAGACCCTGGACTAGCGGATCAAGAGACCCAGTACTTC. Its translation is CASRDPGLADQETQYF. Looking up the rest from reference TRBV2 and TRBJ2-5 gives the full variable domain: EPEVTQTPSHQVTQMGQEVILRCVPISNHLYFYWYRQILGQKVEFLVSFYNNEISEKSEIFDDQFSVERPDGSNFTLKIRSTKLEDSAMYFCASRDPGLADQETQYFGPGTRLLVL.

V gene TRBV7-8 combines with J gene TRBJ1-3; D possibly corresponds to TRBD1 (5 bases). Between the trimmed V and J ends, which lost 2 bases and 0 bases, there was a span of 23 bases. Germline CDR1 reads SGHVS; CDR2 reads FQNEAQ. The CDR3 runs 20 residues. The CDR3 DNA reads as TGTGCCAGCAGCTTAATTTCTCTGGGGCTAGACCCCCCCTCTGGAAACACCATATATTTT. This translates into CASSLISLGLDPPSGNTIYF.

This chain connects TRBV7-9 to TRBJ1-3, with TRBD1 matching 8 bases. Per germline, CDR1 SEHNR and CDR2 FQNEAQ (reference sequence). The junction had 10 bases not matched to a gene; V was cut back by 5 bases and J by 4 bases. The CDR3 spans 16 residues. CDR3 nucleotides: TGTGCCAGCAGCGGAAACTACAGGGGGGAAGGAAACACCATATATTTT. Its protein is CASSGNYRGEGNTIYF.

The chain combines TRBV5-5 with TRBJ1-4, with TRBD1 identical over 7 bases. The CDR3 has 13 residues. J lost 10 bases, V lost 0 bases, and 3 bases had no gene match. Germline-derived CDR1 and CDR2 are SGHKS and YYEKEE (reference sequence). The CDR3 nucleotides are TGTGCCAGCAGCTTGGCAGGGGGAGGAAAACTGTTTTTT. Encoded protein: CASSLAGGGKLFF.

The chain uses TRBV10-1 and TRBJ1-2, with 10 bases that match TRBD1. Trimming removed 3 bases from V and 8 bases from J; junction bases left unmatched: 15. The CDR3 runs to 17 residues. Germline CDR1 and CDR2: WNHNN and SYGVQD (reference sequence). The CDR3 region has the DNA TGCGCCAGCAGTGAAGGGACAGGGGTTAGGGAGGGTAGCGGCTACACCTTC. Residues: CASSEGTGVREGSGYTF.

Only one count was recorded for this clone. This chain links TRBV11-1 with TRBJ2-3, with TRBD1 matching 7 bases. V lost 3 bases and J lost 9; bases outside the gene matches: 12. The CDR3 is made up of 15 amino acids. Looked up from germline, CDR1 is SGHAT and CDR2 is FQDESV (reference sequence). CDR3 sequence: CASSFLRGGRVTQYF. CDR3 bases: TGTGCCAGCAGCTTCCTGAGAGGGGGCCGTGTAACGCAGTATTTT. Full variable domain (missing parts from reference TRBV11-1 and TRBJ2-3): EAEVAQSPRYKITEKSQAVAFWCDPISGHATLYWYRQILGQGPELLVQFQDESVVDDSQLPKDRFSAERLKGVDSTLKIQPAELGDSAMYLCASSFLRGGRVTQYFGPGTRLTVL.

The chain recombines TRBV5-4 with TRBJ2-7; 9 bases align to TRBD1. This CDR3 contains 14 residues. Germline trimming cut 6 bases from V and 6 bases from J; bases unmatched to any gene: 10. Germline loops: CDR1 SGHNT, CDR2 YYREEE (reference sequence). CDR3 loop: CASMPWDRVGEQYF. As DNA, the CDR3 is TGTGCCAGCATGCCCTGGGACAGGGTGGGCGAGCAGTACTTC.

The genes are TRBV29-1 and TRBJ2-3, with TRBD2 matching over 10 bases. CDR1 is SQVTM, CDR2 ANQGSEA, per germline. The CDR3 covers 14 residues. With 6 bases clipped from V and 2 bases from J, the junction kept 5 bases outside the gene matches. The CDR3 loop is CSVAGTSDTDTQYF. The CDR3 bases are TGCAGCGTAGCCGGGACTAGCGACACAGATACGCAGTATTTT.